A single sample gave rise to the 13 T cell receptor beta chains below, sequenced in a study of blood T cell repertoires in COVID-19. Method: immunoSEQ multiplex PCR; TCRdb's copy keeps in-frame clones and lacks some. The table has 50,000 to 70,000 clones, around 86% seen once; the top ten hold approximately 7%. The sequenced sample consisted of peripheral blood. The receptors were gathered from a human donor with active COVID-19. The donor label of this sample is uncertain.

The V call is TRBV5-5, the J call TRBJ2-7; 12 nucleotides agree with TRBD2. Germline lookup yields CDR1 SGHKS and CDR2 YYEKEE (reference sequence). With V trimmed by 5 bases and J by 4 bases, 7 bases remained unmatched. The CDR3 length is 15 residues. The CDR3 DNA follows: TGTGCCAGCAGTTTCGGACTAGCGGGACCATACGAGCAGTACTTC. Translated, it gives CASSFGLAGPYEQYF.

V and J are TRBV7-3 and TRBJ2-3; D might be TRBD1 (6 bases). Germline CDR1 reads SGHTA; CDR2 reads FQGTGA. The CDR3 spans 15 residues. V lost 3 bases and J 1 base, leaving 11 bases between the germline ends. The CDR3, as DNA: TGTGCCAGCAGCTTGACAGGACTGGGCACAGATACGCAGTATTTT. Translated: CASSLTGLGTDTQYF.

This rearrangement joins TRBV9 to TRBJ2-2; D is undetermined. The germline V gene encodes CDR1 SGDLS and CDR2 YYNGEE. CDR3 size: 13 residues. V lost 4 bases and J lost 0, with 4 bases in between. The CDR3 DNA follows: TGTGCCAGCAGCAATACGAACACCGGGGAGCTGTTTTTT. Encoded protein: CASSNTNTGELFF. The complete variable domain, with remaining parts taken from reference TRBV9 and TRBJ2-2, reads DSGVTQTPKHLITATGQRVTLRCSPRSGDLSVYWYQQSLDQGLQFLIQYYNGEERAKGNILERFSAQQFPDLHSELNLSSLELGDSALYFCASSNTNTGELFFGEGSRLTVL.

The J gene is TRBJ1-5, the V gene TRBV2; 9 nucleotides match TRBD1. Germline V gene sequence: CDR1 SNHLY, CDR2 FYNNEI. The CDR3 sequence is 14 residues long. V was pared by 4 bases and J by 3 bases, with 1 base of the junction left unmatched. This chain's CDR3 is CASSGTGDNQPQHF. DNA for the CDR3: TGTGCCAGCAGTGGGACAGGGGACAATCAGCCCCAGCATTTT.

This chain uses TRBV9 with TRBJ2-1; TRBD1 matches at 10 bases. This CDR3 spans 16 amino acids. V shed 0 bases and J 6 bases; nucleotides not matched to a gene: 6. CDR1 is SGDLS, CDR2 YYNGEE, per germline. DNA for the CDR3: TGTGCCAGCAGCGTAGCCGGGACAGGGGTAGCCAATGAGCAGTTCTTC. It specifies CASSVAGTGVANEQFF.

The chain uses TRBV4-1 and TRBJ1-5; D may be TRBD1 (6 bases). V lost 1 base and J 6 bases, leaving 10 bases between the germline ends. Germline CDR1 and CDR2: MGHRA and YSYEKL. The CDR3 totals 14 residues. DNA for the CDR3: TGCGCCAGCAGCCAAGTCAGGGGTATTCAGCCCCAGCATTTT. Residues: CASSQVRGIQPQHF.

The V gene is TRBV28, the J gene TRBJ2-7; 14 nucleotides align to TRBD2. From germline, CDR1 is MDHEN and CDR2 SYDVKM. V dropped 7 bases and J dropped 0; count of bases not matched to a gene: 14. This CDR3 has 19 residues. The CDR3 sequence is CASKTGGLAGGPSSYEQYF. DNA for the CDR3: TGTGCCAGCAAAACAGGAGGACTAGCGGGAGGCCCGAGCTCCTACGAGCAGTACTTC. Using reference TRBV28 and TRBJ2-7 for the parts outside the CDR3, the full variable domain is DVKVTQSSRYLVKRTGEKVFLECVQDMDHENMFWYRQDPGLGLRLIYFSYDVKMKEKGDIPEGYSVSREKKERFSLILESASTNQTSMYLCASKTGGLAGGPSSYEQYFGPGTRLTVT.

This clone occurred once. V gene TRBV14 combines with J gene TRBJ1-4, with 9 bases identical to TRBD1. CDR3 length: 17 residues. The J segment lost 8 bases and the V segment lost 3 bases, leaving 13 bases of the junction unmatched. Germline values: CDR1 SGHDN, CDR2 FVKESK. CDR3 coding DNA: TGTGCCAGCAGCCATTCGGGACAGGGAGTACTCGGCGAAAAACTGTTTTTT. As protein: CASSHSGQGVLGEKLFF.

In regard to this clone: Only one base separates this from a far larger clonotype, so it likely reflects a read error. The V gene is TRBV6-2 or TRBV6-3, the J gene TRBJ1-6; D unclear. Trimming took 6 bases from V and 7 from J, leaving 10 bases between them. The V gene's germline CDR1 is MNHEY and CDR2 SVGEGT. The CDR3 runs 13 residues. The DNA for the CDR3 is TGTGCCAGCAGCCAAGGACTAAATTCACCCCTCCACTTT. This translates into CASSQGLNSPLHF.

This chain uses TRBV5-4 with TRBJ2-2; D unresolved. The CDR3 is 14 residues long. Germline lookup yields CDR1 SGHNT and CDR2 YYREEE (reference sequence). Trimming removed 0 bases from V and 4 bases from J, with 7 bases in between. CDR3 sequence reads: CASSLGYLTGELFF. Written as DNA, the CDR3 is TGTGCCAGCAGCTTGGGCTACCTCACCGGGGAGCTGTTTTTT.

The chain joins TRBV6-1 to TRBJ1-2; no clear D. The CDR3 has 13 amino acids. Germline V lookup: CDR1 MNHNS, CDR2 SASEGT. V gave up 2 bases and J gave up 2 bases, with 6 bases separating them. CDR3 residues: CASSETENYGYTF. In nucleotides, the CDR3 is TGTGCCAGCAGTGAAACTGAAAACTATGGCTACACCTTC.

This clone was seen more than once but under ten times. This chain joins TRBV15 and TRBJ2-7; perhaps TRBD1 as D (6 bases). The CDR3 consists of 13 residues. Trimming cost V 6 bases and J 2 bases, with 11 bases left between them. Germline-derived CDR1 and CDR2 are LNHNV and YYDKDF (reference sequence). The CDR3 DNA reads TGTGCCACCAGGGGGGCGGCAACCTACGAGCAGTACTTC. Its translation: CATRGAATYEQYF.

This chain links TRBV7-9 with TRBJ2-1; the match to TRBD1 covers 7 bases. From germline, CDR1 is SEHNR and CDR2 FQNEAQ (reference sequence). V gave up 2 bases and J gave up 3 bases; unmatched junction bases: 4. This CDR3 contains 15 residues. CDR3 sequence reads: CASSLSGQYYNEQFF. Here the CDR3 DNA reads TGTGCCAGCAGCTTATCGGGACAGTACTACAATGAGCAGTTCTTC.